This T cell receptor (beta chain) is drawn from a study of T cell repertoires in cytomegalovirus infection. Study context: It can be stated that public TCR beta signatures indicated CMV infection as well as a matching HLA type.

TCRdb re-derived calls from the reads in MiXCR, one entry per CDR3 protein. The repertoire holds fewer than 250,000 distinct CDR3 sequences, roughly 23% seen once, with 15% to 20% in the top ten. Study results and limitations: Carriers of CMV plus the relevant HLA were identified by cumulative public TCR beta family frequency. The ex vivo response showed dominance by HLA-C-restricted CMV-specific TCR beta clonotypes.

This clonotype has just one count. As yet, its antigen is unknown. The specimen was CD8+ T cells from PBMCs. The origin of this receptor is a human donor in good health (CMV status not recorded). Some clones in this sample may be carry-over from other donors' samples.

In DNA, the CDR3 is TGCAGTGCTGATACTAGCTCTAGCACAGATACGCAGTATTTT. The encoded protein is CSADTSSSTDTQYF. The chain is built from TRBV20-1 and TRBJ2-3; D perhaps matches TRBD2 (6 bases). The V gene lost 5 bases and the J gene lost 0 bases, with 12 bases spanning the gap. Germline V gene sequence: CDR1 DFQATT, CDR2 SNEGSKA (reference sequence). CDR3 length equals 14 residues.